This T cell receptor beta chain is drawn from a study of cytomegalovirus exposure and HLA in healthy donors. Regarding the study as a whole: Most TCR sequences were seen very rarely across donors, but some public TCRs occurred in many.

About this clone: Its antigen is still unknown.

V was pared by 5 bases and J by 6 bases, with 14 bases of the junction left unmatched. The CDR3 is 17 residues long. The germline gives CDR1 SGHVS, CDR2 FNYEAQ. PCR involved 60 Vbeta and 13 Jbeta primers. Method: immunoSEQ multiplex PCR; TCRdb's copy keeps in-frame clones and lacks some. The sample records about 140,000 clones, about 70% being singletons. Sequenced material: PBMCs. The receptor's source is a man between 18 and 35 years old in good health and CMV-seronegative. The V call is TRBV7-6, the J call TRBJ2-3; 10 bases match TRBD2. The CDR3 region is CASSPTGLAAGQDTQYF. CDR3 nucleotide sequence: TGTGCCAGCAGCCCTACTGGACTAGCGGCTGGTCAGGATACGCAGTATTTT.